The 26 T cell receptor beta chains reported below all come from one sample, sequenced in a study of response to subunit inactivated influenza vaccine. TCRdb itself ran the RT-PCR reads through MiXCR, one entry per CDR3 protein. The sample yields 500,000 to 600,000 distinct CDR3 sequences, about 15% seen once. The specimen comprised CD4+ T cells sorted from PBMCs, sampled about 24 months after vaccination. The receptors were gathered from a man between 50 and 70 years old who received an inactivated influenza vaccine.

This clonotype was recorded at least ten times. CDR3 region: CSARAGVGRDTQYF. Written as DNA, the CDR3 is TGCAGTGCTAGAGCGGGAGTGGGCCGAGATACGCAGTATTTT. V is TRBV20-1 and J is TRBJ2-3; tentative D call: TRBD2 (6 bases). The CDR3 loop spans 14 amino acids. Looked up from germline, CDR1 is DFQATT and CDR2 is SNEGSKA (reference sequence). Trimming removed 1 base from V and 5 bases from J, with 13 bases in between.

Only a few counts were recorded for this clonotype. V is TRBV12-3 or TRBV12-4 and J is TRBJ1-3; D unresolved. This CDR3 comprises 13 residues. V was cut by 7 bases and J by 0 bases, with 7 bases left in between. The CDR3 DNA reads TGTGCCAGCACCCTAACCTCTGGAAACACCATATATTTT. This codes for CASTLTSGNTIYF.

The sample holds a few counts of this clonotype. The chain uses TRBV2 and TRBJ1-2; D unclear. Germline values: CDR1 SNHLY, CDR2 FYNNEI. CDR3 length: 13 amino acids. Trimming took 5 bases from V and 5 from J, leaving 12 bases between them. For the CDR3, the DNA is TGTGCCAGCAGTAAGCAGGAGGAATATGGCTACACCTTC. Encoded protein: CASSKQEEYGYTF.

The V gene is TRBV10-3, the J gene TRBJ2-2; the D gene is possibly TRBD2 (6 bases). CDR3 length: 16 residues. The germline CDR1 and CDR2 sequences are ENHRY and SYGVKD. Trimming took 3 bases from V and 6 from J, leaving 17 bases between them. In DNA form, the CDR3 reads TGTGCCATCAGTGACTCCGGGGCCCGCGGGGCCGGGGAGCTGTTTTTT. Translating gives CAISDSGARGAGELFF.

V is TRBV29-1 and J is TRBJ2-5, with no clear D. There are 14 residues in the CDR3. Germline V gene sequence: CDR1 SQVTM, CDR2 ANQGSEA. Trimming pared 7 bases from V and 5 bases from J, leaving 20 bases between. The CDR3: CSELSGISVETQYF. The CDR3 DNA is TGCAGCGAATTGAGTGGGATATCCGTGGAGACCCAGTACTTC. Full variable domain (outside the CDR3, taken from reference TRBV29-1 and TRBJ2-5): SAVISQKPSRDICQRGTSLTIQCQVDSQVTMMFWYRQQPGQSLTLIATANQGSEATYESGFVIDKFPISRPNLTFSTLTVSNMSPEDSSIYLCSELSGISVETQYFGPGTRLLVL.

This clonotype was counted only a few times. The chain carries TRBV11-2 and TRBJ2-7; TRBD1 agrees at 7 bases. Germline values: CDR1 SGHAT, CDR2 FQNNGV. The trim removed 6 bases at V and 2 bases at J, leaving 10 bases unmatched. The CDR3 runs to 15 residues. Written as DNA, the CDR3 is TGTGCCAGCAGTCGTTCGGGACAGATGACCTACGAGCAGTACTTC. Translated: CASSRSGQMTYEQYF.

This clonotype was seen a handful of times. This chain links TRBV5-6 with TRBJ2-5, with D possibly being TRBD1 (5 bases). The ends were cut back, 3 bases at V and 2 bases at J, with 11 bases in the middle. Looked up from germline, CDR1 is SGHDT and CDR2 is YYEEEE. The CDR3 contains 14 residues. The CDR3 reads CASSSGDSQETQYF. The DNA for the CDR3 is TGTGCCAGCAGCTCCGGTGACAGTCAAGAGACCCAGTACTTC.

This clonotype showed up just a few times. The chain couples TRBV20-1 to TRBJ1-6, with 8 positions matching TRBD1. CDR1 DFQATT and CDR2 SNEGSKA come from the germline V gene (reference sequence). The CDR3 extends over 15 amino acids. J gave up 7 bases and V 2 bases, and 7 bases lay outside the gene matches. The CDR3 bases are TGCAGTGCTAGATGGATGACAGGGGTCAATTCACCCCTCCACTTT. Its translation: CSARWMTGVNSPLHF.

This clonotype appeared a few times. The chain recombines TRBV20-1 with TRBJ2-1; 9 bases fit TRBD1. There are 14 residues in the CDR3. V trimming: 0 bases; J trimming: 8 bases; junction bases outside the gene matches: 5. Germline V gene sequence: CDR1 DFQATT, CDR2 SNEGSKA (reference sequence). DNA for the CDR3: TGCAGTGCTAGAGATTACACAGGGGGCTATGAGCAGTTCTTC. Its protein is CSARDYTGGYEQFF.

This sequence joins TRBV13 and TRBJ2-7, with 10 bases fitting TRBD2. The V gene's germline CDR1 is PRHDT and CDR2 FYEKMQ (reference sequence). CDR3 length: 20 amino acids. V lost 0 bases, J lost 0 bases, and 14 bases stayed unmatched. The CDR3: CASSLGLVGSTSGNSYEQYF. CDR3 DNA: TGTGCCAGCAGCTTAGGCCTTGTCGGGTCAACTAGCGGGAACTCCTACGAGCAGTACTTC. Drawing the rest from reference TRBV13 and TRBJ2-7, the complete variable domain is AAGVIQSPRHLIKEKRETATLKCYPIPRHDTVYWYQQGPGQDPQFLISFYEKMQSDKGSIPDRFSAQQFSDYHSELNMSSLELGDSALYFCASSLGLVGSTSGNSYEQYFGPGTRLTVT.

This sequence joins TRBV6-2 or TRBV6-3 and TRBJ2-7; no firm D call. V was clipped by 6 bases and J by 1 base, with 16 bases between them. The CDR3 has 15 amino acids. Germline assignment: CDR1 MNHEY and CDR2 SVGEGT. This CDR3 reads CASSKQIARSYEQYF. The CDR3 DNA follows: TGTGCCAGCAGCAAGCAGATCGCCAGGTCCTACGAGCAGTACTTC.

The rearrangement joins TRBV5-1 to TRBJ2-1; TRBD2 is a possible D gene (7 bases). V dropped 4 bases and J dropped 5 bases, with 16 bases sitting between them. Germline lookup yields CDR1 SGHRS and CDR2 YFSETQ. This CDR3 has 15 amino acids. DNA for the CDR3: TGCGCCAGCAGCACCTGGGGGGGGCTAAACAATGAGCAGTTCTTC. This gives the protein CASSTWGGLNNEQFF.

The J gene is TRBJ2-7, the V gene TRBV15; TRBD1 matches at 11 bases. The CDR3 has 18 residues. V gave up 4 bases and J gave up 7 bases; unmatched junction bases: 18. CDR1 LNHNV and CDR2 YYDKDF come from the germline V gene (reference sequence). As DNA, the CDR3 is TGTGCCACCAGCACCCTCGGTTTAGTTGGGACAGGGGGTAGGGAGCAGTACTTC. This translates into CATSTLGLVGTGGREQYF.

This clonotype was seen only a few times. V gene TRBV5-4 combines with J gene TRBJ1-3; 8 nucleotides line up with TRBD1. The CDR3 loop spans 15 amino acids. Per the germline V gene, CDR1 is SGHNT and CDR2 is YYREEE (reference sequence). After removal of 2 bases from V and 3 bases from J, the junction contained 4 bases not matched to a gene. DNA of the CDR3: TGTGCCAGCAGCTTATCCGGGACAGGTGGAAACACCATATATTTT. Amino acid sequence: CASSLSGTGGNTIYF.

For the CDR3, the DNA is TGTGCCAGCAGCCCGGGGCTCCTTCGGGGTGAAAAACTGTTTTTT. Its protein product is CASSPGLLRGEKLFF. The genes are TRBV5-6 and TRBJ1-4; TRBD1 is a possible D gene (5 bases). The V gene's germline CDR1 is SGHDT and CDR2 YYEEEE. The CDR3 is 15 residues long. Trimming took off 4 bases at V and 7 bases at J, with 17 bases between the two ends.

This clonotype was seen repeatedly, ten times or more. This chain connects TRBV7-2 to TRBJ2-2; D gene uncertain. V was clipped by 0 bases and J by 2 bases, with 10 bases between them. The CDR3 covers 16 residues. Germline V gene sequence: CDR1 SGHTA, CDR2 FQGNSA. CDR3 sequence (DNA): TGTGCCAGCAGCTTAGCGGCAGCAACAAACACCGGGGAGCTGTTTTTT. Amino acid sequence: CASSLAAATNTGELFF.

The J gene is TRBJ2-1, the V gene TRBV10-3; 11 bases agree with TRBD1. The CDR3 runs to 13 residues. CDR1 is ENHRY and CDR2 is SYGVKD in the germline V gene. The ends lost 10 bases at V and 4 bases at J; junction bases unmatched: 3. CDR3 bases: TGTGCCACAGGACAGGGGGCGTACAATGAGCAGTTCTTC. Translating gives CATGQGAYNEQFF.

The chain uses TRBV4-2 and TRBJ2-7; tentatively, D is TRBD1 (5 bases). This CDR3 comprises 13 residues. V was clipped by 0 bases and J by 6 bases, with 9 bases between them. Germline CDR1 and CDR2: LGHNA and YNFKEQ. CDR3: CASSQDIRGEQYF. CDR3 DNA sequence: TGTGCCAGCAGCCAAGACATAAGGGGCGAGCAGTACTTC.

Only a few counts were recorded for this clonotype. This chain links TRBV29-1 with TRBJ2-1, with TRBD2 as a possible D gene (5 bases). V gave up 6 bases and J gave up 3 bases, with 15 bases separating them. Germline V lookup: CDR1 SQVTM, CDR2 ANQGSEA. CDR3 length: 14 amino acids. The DNA of the CDR3 is TGCAGCGTGCGAGCGGAGGCACTCTACAATGAGCAGTTCTTC. Translated: CSVRAEALYNEQFF.

The CDR3 loop reads CASSQVGGGDEKLFF. The CDR3 DNA reads TGTGCCAGCAGCCAAGTCGGAGGGGGCGATGAAAAACTGTTTTTT. The chain recombines TRBV4-2 with TRBJ1-4; 7 bases line up with TRBD1. The trim removed 1 base at V and 6 bases at J, leaving 5 bases unmatched. This CDR3 has 15 residues. CDR1 and CDR2 from the germline V gene are LGHNA and YNFKEQ.

The rearrangement links TRBV21-1 to TRBJ1-5; the table's D call TRBD1 went unverified against the DNA. TRBV21-1 is an annotated pseudogene. The CDR3 length is 15 residues. The CDR3 region is CASSKQGCSNQPQHF. CDR3 bases: TGTGCCAGCAGCAAACAGGGGTGTAGCAATCAGCCCCAGCATTTT.

This clonotype was picked up a small number of times. The genes are TRBV20-1 and TRBJ2-7; 9 nucleotides match TRBD1. CDR1 and CDR2 from the germline V gene are DFQATT and SNEGSKA (reference sequence). Trimming removed 6 bases from V and 3 bases from J; junction bases left unmatched: 6. The CDR3 extends over 13 amino acids. The CDR3 is CSAKKGQGYEQYF. For the CDR3, the DNA is TGCAGTGCAAAAAAGGGACAGGGCTACGAGCAGTACTTC.

The rearrangement joins TRBV3-1 to TRBJ2-3; 9 bases are a match to TRBD2. The CDR3 has 15 residues. Germline V lookup: CDR1 LGHDT, CDR2 YNNKEL (reference sequence). Trimming took 4 bases from V and 5 from J; bases not matched to a gene: 7. The chain's CDR3 is CASSRGAGGGDTQYF. The CDR3 nucleotides read TGTGCCAGCAGCCGTGGAGCGGGGGGCGGAGATACGCAGTATTTT.

This clonotype has at least ten counts. The chain is built from TRBV29-1 and TRBJ1-2; the match to TRBD1 covers 12 bases. This CDR3 contains 14 residues. Germline values: CDR1 SQVTM, CDR2 ANQGSEA. Unmatched junction bases numbered 7, after V lost 7 bases and J lost 4 bases. The CDR3 nucleotides read TGCAGCGGCGGGACAGGGGGCGCTTTCTATGGCTACACCTTC. Its translation is CSGGTGGAFYGYTF.

This clonotype was observed a handful of times. The CDR3 nucleotides are TGTGCCAGCAGTTTTGGGGGGGCGGCGACTGAAGCTTTCTTT. Residues: CASSFGGAATEAFF. The genes are TRBV3-1 and TRBJ1-1; possible D gene TRBD1, 6 bases. The CDR3 runs to 14 residues. V gave up 6 bases and J gave up 5 bases, with 16 bases separating them. Germline CDR1 and CDR2: LGHDT and YNNKEL (reference sequence).

The gene calls are TRBV12-3 or TRBV12-4 and TRBJ1-5; TRBD1 aligns across 7 bases. This CDR3 has 13 amino acids. The V gene end was trimmed by 6 bases and the J gene end by 7 bases; junction bases not matched to a gene: 6. The CDR3 reads CASRQQQGQPQHF. CDR3 bases: TGTGCCAGCAGACAACAACAGGGGCAGCCCCAGCATTTT.